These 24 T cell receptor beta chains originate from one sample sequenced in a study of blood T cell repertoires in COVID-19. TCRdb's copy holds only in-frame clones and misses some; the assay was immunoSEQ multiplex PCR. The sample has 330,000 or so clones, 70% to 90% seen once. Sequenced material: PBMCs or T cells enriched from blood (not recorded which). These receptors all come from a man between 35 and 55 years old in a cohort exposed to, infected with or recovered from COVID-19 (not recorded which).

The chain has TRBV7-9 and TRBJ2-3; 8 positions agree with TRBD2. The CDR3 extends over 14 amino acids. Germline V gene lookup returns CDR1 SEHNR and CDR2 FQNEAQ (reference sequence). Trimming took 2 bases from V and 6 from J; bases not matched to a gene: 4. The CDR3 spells CASSLTGGRDTQYF. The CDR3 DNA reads TGTGCCAGCAGCTTAACGGGAGGGCGGGATACGCAGTATTTT.

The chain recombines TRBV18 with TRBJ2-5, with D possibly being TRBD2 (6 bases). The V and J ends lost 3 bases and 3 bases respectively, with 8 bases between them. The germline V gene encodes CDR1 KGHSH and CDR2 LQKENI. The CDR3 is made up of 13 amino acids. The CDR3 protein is CASSPGGKETQYF. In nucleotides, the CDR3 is TGTGCCAGCTCACCGGGCGGGAAAGAGACCCAGTACTTC.

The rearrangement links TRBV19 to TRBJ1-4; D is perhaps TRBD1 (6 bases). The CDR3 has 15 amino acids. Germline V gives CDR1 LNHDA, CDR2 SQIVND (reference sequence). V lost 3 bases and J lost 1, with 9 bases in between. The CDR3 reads CASSIGGLTNEKLFF. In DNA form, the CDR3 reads TGTGCCAGTAGTATCGGGGGGCTAACTAATGAAAAACTGTTTTTT.

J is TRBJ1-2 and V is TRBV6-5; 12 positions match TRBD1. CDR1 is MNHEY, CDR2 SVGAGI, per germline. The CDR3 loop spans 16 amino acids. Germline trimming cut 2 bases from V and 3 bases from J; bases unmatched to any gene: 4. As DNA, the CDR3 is TGTGCCAGCAGTTACGGGACAGGGGGCAAGGACTATGGCTACACCTTC. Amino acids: CASSYGTGGKDYGYTF.

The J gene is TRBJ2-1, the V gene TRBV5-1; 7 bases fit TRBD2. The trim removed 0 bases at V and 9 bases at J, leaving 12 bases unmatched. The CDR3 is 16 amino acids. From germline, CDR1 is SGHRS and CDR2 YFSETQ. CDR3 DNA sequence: TGCGCCAGCAGCTTGGCCGAAATGAGGGGAGGGACTGAGCAGTTCTTC. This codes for CASSLAEMRGGTEQFF.

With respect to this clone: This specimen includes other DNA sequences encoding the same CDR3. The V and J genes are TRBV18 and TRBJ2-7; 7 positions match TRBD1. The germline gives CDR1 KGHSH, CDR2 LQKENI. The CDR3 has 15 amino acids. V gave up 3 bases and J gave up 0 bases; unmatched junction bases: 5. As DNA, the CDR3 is TGTGCCAGCTCACCTGGGACAGCAAGCTCCTACGAGCAGTACTTC. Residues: CASSPGTASSYEQYF.

In DNA, the CDR3 is TGCGCCAGCAGCGAGCGACAGGGTCCAACAGATACGCAGTATTTT. It is translated as CASSERQGPTDTQYF. The chain employs TRBV5-1 and TRBJ2-3; 7 bases line up with TRBD1. V was clipped by 4 bases and J by 3 bases; unmatched bases: 8. The germline CDR1 and CDR2 sequences are SGHRS and YFSETQ. The CDR3 is 15 residues long.

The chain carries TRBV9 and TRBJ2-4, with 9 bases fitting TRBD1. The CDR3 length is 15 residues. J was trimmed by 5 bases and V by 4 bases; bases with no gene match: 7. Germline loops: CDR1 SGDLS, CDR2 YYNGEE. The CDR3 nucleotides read TGTGCCAGCAGCTCACAGACAGGGGGACAAAACATTCAGTACTTC. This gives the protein CASSSQTGGQNIQYF.

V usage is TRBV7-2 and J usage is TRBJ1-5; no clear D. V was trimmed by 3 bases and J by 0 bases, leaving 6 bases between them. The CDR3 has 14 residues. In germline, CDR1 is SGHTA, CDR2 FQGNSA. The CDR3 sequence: CASSFIHSNQPQHF. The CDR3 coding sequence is TGTGCCAGCAGCTTCATCCATAGCAATCAGCCCCAGCATTTT.

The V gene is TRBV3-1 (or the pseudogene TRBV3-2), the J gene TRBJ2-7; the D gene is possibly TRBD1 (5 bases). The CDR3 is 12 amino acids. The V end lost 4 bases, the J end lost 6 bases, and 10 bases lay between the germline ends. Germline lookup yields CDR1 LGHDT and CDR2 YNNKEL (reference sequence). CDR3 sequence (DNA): TGTGCCAGCAGCCCCGATACAGGCGAGCAGTACTTC. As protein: CASSPDTGEQYF.

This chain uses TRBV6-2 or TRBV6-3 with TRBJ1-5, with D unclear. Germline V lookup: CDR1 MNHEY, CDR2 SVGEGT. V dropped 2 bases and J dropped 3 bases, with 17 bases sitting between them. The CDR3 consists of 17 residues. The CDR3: CASSYAIQWVNNQPQHF. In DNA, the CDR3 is TGTGCCAGCAGTTACGCCATACAGTGGGTGAACAATCAGCCCCAGCATTTT.

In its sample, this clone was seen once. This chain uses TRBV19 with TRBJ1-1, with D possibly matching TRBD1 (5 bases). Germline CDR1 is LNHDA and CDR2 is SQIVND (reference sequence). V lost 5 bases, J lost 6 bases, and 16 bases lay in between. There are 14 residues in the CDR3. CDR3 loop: CASSLAGRGAEAFF. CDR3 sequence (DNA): TGTGCCAGTAGTTTGGCCGGGAGGGGTGCTGAAGCTTTCTTT.

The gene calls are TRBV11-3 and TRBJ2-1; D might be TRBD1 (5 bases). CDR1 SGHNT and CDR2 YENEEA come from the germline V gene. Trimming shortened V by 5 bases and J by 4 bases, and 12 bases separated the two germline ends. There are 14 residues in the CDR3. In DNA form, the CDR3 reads TGTGCCAGCAGCCTGGTGGGGCGTTACAATGAGCAGTTCTTC. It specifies CASSLVGRYNEQFF.

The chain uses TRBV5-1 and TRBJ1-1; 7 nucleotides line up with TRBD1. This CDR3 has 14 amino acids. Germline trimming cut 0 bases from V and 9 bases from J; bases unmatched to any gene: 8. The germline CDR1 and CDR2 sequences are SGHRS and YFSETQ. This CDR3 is CASSLETGKRKAFF. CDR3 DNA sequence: TGCGCCAGCAGCTTGGAGACAGGGAAGAGGAAAGCTTTCTTT.

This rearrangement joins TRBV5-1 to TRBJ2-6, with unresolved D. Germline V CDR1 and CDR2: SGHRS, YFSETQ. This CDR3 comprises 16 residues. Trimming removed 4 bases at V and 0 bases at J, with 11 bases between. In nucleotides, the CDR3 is TGCGCCAGCAGCCCTACACTATTCTCTGGGGCCAACGTCCTGACTTTC. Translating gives CASSPTLFSGANVLTF.

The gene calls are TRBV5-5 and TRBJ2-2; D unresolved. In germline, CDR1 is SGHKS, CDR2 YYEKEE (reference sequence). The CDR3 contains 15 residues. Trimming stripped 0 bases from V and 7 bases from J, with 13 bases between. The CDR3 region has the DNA TGTGCCAGCAGCTTGGAGCCAAGATCTGGCGGGGAGCTGTTTTTT. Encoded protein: CASSLEPRSGGELFF.

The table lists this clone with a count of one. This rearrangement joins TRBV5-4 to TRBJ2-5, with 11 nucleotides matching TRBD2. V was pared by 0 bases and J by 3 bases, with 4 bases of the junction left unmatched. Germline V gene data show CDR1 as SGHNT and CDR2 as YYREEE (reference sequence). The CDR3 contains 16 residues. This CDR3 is CASSLEGSGREETQYF. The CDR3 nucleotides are TGTGCCAGCAGCTTGGAGGGTAGCGGGAGGGAAGAGACCCAGTACTTC.

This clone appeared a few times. The CDR3 loop is CASSFTSGVTYEQYF. For the CDR3, the DNA is TGTGCCAGCAGTTTCACTAGCGGGGTCACCTACGAGCAGTACTTC. This chain links TRBV6-5 with TRBJ2-7; TRBD2 agrees at 10 bases. With V trimmed by 4 bases and J by 2 bases, 5 bases remained unmatched. The germline V gene has CDR1 MNHEY and CDR2 SVGAGI. There are 15 residues in the CDR3.

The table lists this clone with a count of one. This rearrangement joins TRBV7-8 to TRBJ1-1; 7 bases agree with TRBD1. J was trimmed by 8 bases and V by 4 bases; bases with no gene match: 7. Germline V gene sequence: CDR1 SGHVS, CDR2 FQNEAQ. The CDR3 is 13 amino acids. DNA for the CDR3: TGTGCCAGCAGCTACCTCAGGGGGAGGGAAGCTTTCTTT. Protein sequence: CASSYLRGREAFF.

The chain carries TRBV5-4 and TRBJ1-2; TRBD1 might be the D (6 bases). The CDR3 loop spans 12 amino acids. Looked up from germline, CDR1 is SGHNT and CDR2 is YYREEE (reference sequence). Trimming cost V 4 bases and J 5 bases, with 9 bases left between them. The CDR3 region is CASSERGYGYTF. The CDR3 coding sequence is TGTGCCAGCAGCGAGAGGGGGTATGGCTACACCTTC.

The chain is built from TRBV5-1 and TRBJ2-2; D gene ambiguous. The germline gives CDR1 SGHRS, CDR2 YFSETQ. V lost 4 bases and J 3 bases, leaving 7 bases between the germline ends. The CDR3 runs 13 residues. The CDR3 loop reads CASSKQYTGELFF. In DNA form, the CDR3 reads TGCGCCAGCAGCAAACAGTACACCGGGGAGCTGTTTTTT.

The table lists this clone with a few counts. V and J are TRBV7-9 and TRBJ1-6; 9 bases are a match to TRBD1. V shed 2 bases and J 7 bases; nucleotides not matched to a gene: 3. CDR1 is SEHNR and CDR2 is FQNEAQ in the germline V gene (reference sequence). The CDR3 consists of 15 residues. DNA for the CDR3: TGTGCCAGCAGCTTATTGACAGGGGGAAATTCACCCCTCCACTTT. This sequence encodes CASSLLTGGNSPLHF.

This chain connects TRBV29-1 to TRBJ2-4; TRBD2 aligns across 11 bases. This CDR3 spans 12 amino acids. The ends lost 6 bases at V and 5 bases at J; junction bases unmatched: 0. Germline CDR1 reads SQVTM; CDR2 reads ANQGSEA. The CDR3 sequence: CSVLAGENIQYF. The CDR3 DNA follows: TGCAGCGTACTAGCGGGAGAAAACATTCAGTACTTC. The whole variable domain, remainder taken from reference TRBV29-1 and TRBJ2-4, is SAVISQKPSRDICQRGTSLTIQCQVDSQVTMMFWYRQQPGQSLTLIATANQGSEATYESGFVIDKFPISRPNLTFSTLTVSNMSPEDSSIYLCSVLAGENIQYFGAGTRLSVL.

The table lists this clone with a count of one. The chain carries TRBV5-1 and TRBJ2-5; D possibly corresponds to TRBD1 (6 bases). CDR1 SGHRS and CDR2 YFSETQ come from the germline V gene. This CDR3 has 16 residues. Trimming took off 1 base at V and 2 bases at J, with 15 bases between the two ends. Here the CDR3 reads CASSLSGGERQETQYF. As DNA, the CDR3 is TGCGCCAGCAGCTTGAGTGGGGGCGAGAGACAAGAGACCCAGTACTTC.